This T cell receptor beta chain was found in a study of T cell responses to AZD1222 COVID-19 vaccine. This clone was picked up a small number of times. As yet, its antigen is unknown. The trim removed 2 bases at V and 5 bases at J, leaving 4 bases unmatched. The CDR3 covers 15 residues. Germline CDR1 is SGHTA and CDR2 is FQGNSA. Study conclusions and caveats: Elevations in Spike-specific TCR breadth and depth followed administration of two AZD1222 doses. Only a handful of AZD1222 recipients were seropositive at baseline. Donor demographics were predominantly white British with a female majority; clonal diversity may be underestimated.

Sequenced by immunoSEQ multiplex PCR; TCRdb stores in-frame clones only, minus some. This sample has 46,000 or so clones; roughly 80% occur once, and the top ten carry around 7%. The TCR sequence derives from an adult in good health. This sample comprised peripheral blood, obtained on day 0 of AZD1222 vaccination. This chain links TRBV7-2 with TRBJ2-1, with TRBD2 matching 9 bases. The CDR3 sequence is CASSLLAGLDNEQFF. The DNA of the CDR3 is TGTGCCAGCAGCTTACTAGCGGGGCTAGACAATGAGCAGTTCTTC. Based on the CDR3 plus reference TRBV7-2 and TRBJ2-1, the full variable domain is GAGVSQSPSNKVTEKGKDVELRCDPISGHTALYWYRQSLGQGLEFLIYFQGNSAPDKSGLPSDRFSAERTGGSVSTLTIQRTQQEDSAVYLCASSLLAGLDNEQFFGPGTRLTVL.